The clone carrying this TCR delta chain has only a few counts. The likely explanation is a read error, given a far larger clone one base away. Other DNA sequences of this sample code for an identical CDR3. TCRdb redid the clone calls on the reads with CATT. The top ten clones hold 14% to 15% of a sample with thousands of delta-chain clones, 0.64% of them seen once. V dropped 7 bases and J dropped 8; count of bases not matched to a gene: 12. CDR1 is GEAIGNYY, CDR2 EKD, per germline. CDR3 length: 14 residues. This sample is part of a study of gamma-delta chains in newborns, infants, children. Study-level background: Microbial exposure reportedly drives polyclonal innate γδ T cell expansion after birth.

The sample comprised blood. This clonotype originated in a child who was a newborn, infant or young child, either healthy, febrile or measles-vaccinated (not recorded which). This chain links TRDV2 with TRDJ1; 10 bases align to TRDD3. The CDR3 sequence is CACDDVLGDLKLIF. CDR3 bases: TGTGCCTGCGACGATGTACTGGGGGATCTCAAACTCATCTTT.